This T cell receptor beta chain was identified in a study of CD8+CD57+ T cells in acquired aplastic anemia. Whole-study context: Quantities of DNA derived from sorted CD4+ and CD8+ cells averaged around 3 ug.

Findings of the study overall: It was found that twenty-nine CD8+ CDR3 sequences were shared between patients and controls.

Of note for this clonotype: Its specificity is not known.

CDR3 and TCR beta VDJ profiling relied on a genomic DNA template. TCRdb re-derived calls from the reads in MiXCR, one entry per CDR3 protein. The table lists hundreds of thousands of distinct CDR3 sequences, under 60% of them singletons. The CDR3 loop spans 13 amino acids. V shed 2 bases and J 6 bases; nucleotides not matched to a gene: 4. The germline V gene encodes CDR1 DFQATT and CDR2 SNEGSKA (reference sequence). Sequenced patients had shown CD8+CD57+ cell expansion by flow cytometry. Receipt of therapy had not occurred in any patient by the time of blood sampling. Input material: sorted CD4+, CD8+, or CD8+CD57+ T cells (not recorded which) from PBMCs. This receptor was obtained from a human donor with aplastic anemia. This chain joins TRBV20-1 and TRBJ2-3, with 8 bases that match TRBD1. CDR3 bases: TGCAGTGCTAGACCCAGGGGGCTCGATACGCAGTATTTT. Translated: CSARPRGLDTQYF.